Listed below are T cell receptor beta chains from one sample, sequenced in a study of cytomegalovirus exposure and HLA in healthy donors. The method was immunoSEQ multiplex PCR; TCRdb's version includes in-frame clones alone and lacks a portion of them. This table holds more than 130,000 clones, about 80% found once. Input material: PBMCs. These receptors were obtained from a male donor in good health and CMV-seronegative. Each CDR3 is given with its conserved first and last residue. D genes are given only for firm matches. Clone size is stated in some rows and not others, as once, few, many or a class when expanded.

V gene: TRBV27; clone size: .; J gene: TRBJ1-1; D gene: .; CDR3 DNA: TGTGCCAGCAGTTATAGACAGGCCGGGGCTGAAGCTTTCTTT; CDR3 protein: CASSYRQAGAEAFF
V gene: TRBV7-9; clone size: once; J gene: TRBJ2-1; D gene: .; CDR3 DNA: TGTGCCAGCAGCCCCTGGGGGCAGTCACCCTACAATGAGCAGTTCTTC; CDR3 protein: CASSPWGQSPYNEQFF
V gene: TRBV7-8; clone size: .; J gene: TRBJ2-3; D gene: .; CDR3 DNA: TGTGCCAGCAGCTCCCTAGAGGGATTCACAGATACGCAGTATTTT; CDR3 protein: CASSSLEGFTDTQYF
V gene: TRBV5-1; clone size: .; J gene: TRBJ2-1; D gene: TRBD2; CDR3 DNA: TGCGCCAGCTATAGCGGGGCCACCAATGAGCAGTTCTTC; CDR3 protein: CASYSGATNEQFF
V gene: TRBV5-6; clone size: once; J gene: TRBJ2-1; D gene: .; CDR3 DNA: TGTGCCAGCAGCCCGGGAGACAATGAGCAGTTCTTC; CDR3 protein: CASSPGDNEQFF
V gene: TRBV7-9; clone size: .; J gene: TRBJ2-5; D gene: TRBD2; CDR3 DNA: TGTGCCAGCAGACCGACTAGCGGGGACGGGGAGACCCAGTACTTC; CDR3 protein: CASRPTSGDGETQYF
V gene: TRBV5-1; clone size: .; J gene: TRBJ1-4; D gene: .; CDR3 DNA: TGCGCCAGCAGCTTGACAGGGAGTAATGAAAAACTGTTTTTT; CDR3 protein: CASSLTGSNEKLFF
V gene: TRBV5-4; clone size: once; J gene: TRBJ1-1; D gene: TRBD1; CDR3 DNA: TGTGCCAGCAGCCCAGGGGGGCTTATGAACACTGAAGCTTTCTTT; CDR3 protein: CASSPGGLMNTEAFF
V gene: TRBV5-1; clone size: .; J gene: TRBJ1-2; D gene: .; CDR3 DNA: TGCGCCAGCACTTTGGGGGGGGTGGAAGACTATGGCTACACCTTC; CDR3 protein: CASTLGGVEDYGYTF
V gene: TRBV7-2; clone size: few; J gene: TRBJ2-7; D gene: TRBD2; CDR3 DNA: TGTGCCAGCAGCCCCGCAGGCGGGGGTAGGGCGAGCGAGCAGTACTTC; CDR3 protein: CASSPAGGGRASEQYF
V gene: TRBV13; clone size: once; J gene: TRBJ2-7; D gene: .; CDR3 DNA: TGTGCCAGCAGCTTAATCTCGCGGGCCCCCGAGAACGAGCAGTACTTC; CDR3 protein: CASSLISRAPENEQYF
V gene: TRBV2; clone size: few; J gene: TRBJ1-1; D gene: .; CDR3 DNA: TGTGCCAGCAGGGAGAGGATCTCTGAAGCTTTCTTT; CDR3 protein: CASRERISEAFF
V gene: TRBV28; clone size: .; J gene: TRBJ1-1; D gene: .; CDR3 DNA: TGTGCCAGCAGTTCCGGGTACACTGAAGCTTTCTTT; CDR3 protein: CASSSGYTEAFF
V gene: TRBV7-2; clone size: few; J gene: TRBJ2-3; D gene: .; CDR3 DNA: TGTGCCAGCAGCTACGACAGATTCACAGATACGCAGTATTTT; CDR3 protein: CASSYDRFTDTQYF
V gene: TRBV30; clone size: .; J gene: TRBJ1-5; D gene: TRBD1; CDR3 DNA: TGTGCCTGGAGTGACAGGACAGGGGTGGTAAAGCCCCAGCATTTT; CDR3 protein: CAWSDRTGVVKPQHF
V gene: TRBV10-2; clone size: .; J gene: TRBJ2-3; D gene: TRBD2; CDR3 DNA: TGCGCCAGCAGTTCTAGCGGGGGGCTTGCAGATACGCAGTATTTT; CDR3 protein: CASSSSGGLADTQYF
V gene: TRBV5-1; clone size: .; J gene: TRBJ2-3; D gene: TRBD2; CDR3 DNA: TGCGCCAGCAGCTTGGCGGGACTAGCGGGGGTTGATACGCAGTATTTT; CDR3 protein: CASSLAGLAGVDTQYF
V gene: TRBV2; clone size: .; J gene: TRBJ1-1; D gene: .; CDR3 DNA: TGTGCCAGCCTCAGAGACAATGAAGCTTTCTTT; CDR3 protein: CASLRDNEAFF
V gene: TRBV4-2; clone size: .; J gene: TRBJ2-3; D gene: .; CDR3 DNA: TGTGCCAGCAGCCAGGTTTCTGACAGAACAGATACGCAGTATTTT; CDR3 protein: CASSQVSDRTDTQYF
V gene: TRBV10-2; clone size: .; J gene: TRBJ1-6; D gene: .; CDR3 DNA: TGCGCCAGCAGTGAACCGCCGGATTCACCCCTCCACTTT; CDR3 protein: CASSEPPDSPLHF
V gene: TRBV11-2; clone size: few; J gene: TRBJ2-7; D gene: .; CDR3 DNA: TGTGCCAGCAGCTTGGTCGGTAAGGGGTATCTTGGCGAGCAGTACTTC; CDR3 protein: CASSLVGKGYLGEQYF
V gene: TRBV7-2; clone size: .; J gene: TRBJ2-7; D gene: .; CDR3 DNA: TGTGCCAGCAGCTTATTGAGTCGTGGCGGCTACGAGCAGTACTTC; CDR3 protein: CASSLLSRGGYEQYF
V gene: TRBV5-6; clone size: once; J gene: TRBJ1-2; D gene: TRBD1; CDR3 DNA: TGTGCCAGCAGCCCGGGACAGGGGGCGCAAGGCTACACCTTC; CDR3 protein: CASSPGQGAQGYTF
V gene: TRBV19; clone size: few; J gene: TRBJ2-2; D gene: .; CDR3 DNA: TGTGCCACCCAACACGATGAGGAGACGAACACCGGGGAGCTGTTTTTT; CDR3 protein: CATQHDEETNTGELFF
V gene: TRBV19; clone size: once; J gene: TRBJ1-1; D gene: .; CDR3 DNA: TGTGCCAGACTTCCTACCCAGGTGGAAGCTTTCTTT; CDR3 protein: CARLPTQVEAFF
V gene: TRBV6-1; clone size: .; J gene: TRBJ2-7; D gene: .; CDR3 DNA: TGTGCCAGCAGTTTTAGGACAGCCCGACCCTACGAGCAGTACTTC; CDR3 protein: CASSFRTARPYEQYF
V gene: TRBV7-2; clone size: once; J gene: TRBJ1-2; D gene: .; CDR3 DNA: TGTGCCAGCAGCTTAGCAGGGGGGGACTATGGCTACACCTTC; CDR3 protein: CASSLAGGDYGYTF
V gene: TRBV5-6; clone size: .; J gene: TRBJ1-1; D gene: TRBD1; CDR3 DNA: TGTGCCAGCAGCCCGGACAGGGGGAGGACTGAAGCTTTCTTT; CDR3 protein: CASSPDRGRTEAFF
V gene: TRBV9; clone size: few; J gene: TRBJ1-6; D gene: .; CDR3 DNA: TGTGCCAGCAGCGTAGACGGGAAGAGAAATTCACCCCTCCACTTT; CDR3 protein: CASSVDGKRNSPLHF
V gene: TRBV7-2; clone size: .; J gene: TRBJ2-7; D gene: .; CDR3 DNA: TGTGCCAGCAGCTTATCTGCAGGAACCTACGAGCAGTACTTC; CDR3 protein: CASSLSAGTYEQYF
V gene: TRBV27; clone size: few; J gene: TRBJ1-1; D gene: .; CDR3 DNA: TGTGCCAGCAGTTTTAGCGGGGTTGGGACTGAAGCTTTCTTT; CDR3 protein: CASSFSGVGTEAFF
V gene: TRBV7-2; clone size: .; J gene: TRBJ1-2; D gene: .; CDR3 DNA: TGTGCCAGCAGCTTTTGGGAAACAGGGCTAGGTGGCTACACCTTC; CDR3 protein: CASSFWETGLGGYTF
V gene: TRBV30; clone size: .; J gene: TRBJ2-7; D gene: .; CDR3 DNA: TGTGCCTGCTCATCCGGGATCTTCCCTTCCGAGCAGTACTTC; CDR3 protein: CACSSGIFPSEQYF
V gene: TRBV19; clone size: .; J gene: TRBJ1-4; D gene: TRBD1; CDR3 DNA: TGTGCCAGTAGTCTTACAGGGGGTAGTGAAAAACTGTTTTTT; CDR3 protein: CASSLTGGSEKLFF
V gene: TRBV30; clone size: .; J gene: TRBJ1-3; D gene: .; CDR3 DNA: TGTGCCTGGAGTAGAGTTTCTGGAAACACCATATATTTT; CDR3 protein: CAWSRVSGNTIYF
V gene: TRBV21-1; clone size: .; J gene: TRBJ1-1; D gene: .; CDR3 DNA: TGTGCCAGCAGCACACAGGGCGACACTGAAGCTTTCTTT; CDR3 protein: CASSTQGDTEAFF
V gene: TRBV30; clone size: .; J gene: TRBJ2-3; D gene: TRBD1; CDR3 DNA: TGTGCCTGGGCGCGGGGACAGGGGGAAGATACGCAGTATTTT; CDR3 protein: CAWARGQGEDTQYF
V gene: TRBV4-3; clone size: .; J gene: TRBJ1-1; D gene: .; CDR3 DNA: TGCGCCAGCAGCCAAGACGCGGGGTACACTGAAGCTTTCTTT; CDR3 protein: CASSQDAGYTEAFF
V gene: TRBV28; clone size: .; J gene: TRBJ2-1; D gene: TRBD2; CDR3 DNA: TGTGCCAGCACCCCCACAGCGGGGGGGCCCTATGAGCAGTTCTTC; CDR3 protein: CASTPTAGGPYEQFF
V gene: TRBV29-1; clone size: .; J gene: TRBJ1-2; D gene: TRBD1; CDR3 DNA: TGCAGCGCTAGGACAGGGGGCGCCGGTGGCTACACCTTC; CDR3 protein: CSARTGGAGGYTF
V gene: TRBV27; clone size: .; J gene: TRBJ2-1; D gene: .; CDR3 DNA: TGTGCCAGCAGTACTAGCTCCTACAATGAGCAGTTCTTC; CDR3 protein: CASSTSSYNEQFF
V gene: TRBV6-6; clone size: .; J gene: TRBJ1-1; D gene: .; CDR3 DNA: TGTGCCAGCAGTACCACAGGGTGGACTGAAGCTTTCTTT; CDR3 protein: CASSTTGWTEAFF
V gene: TRBV6-6; clone size: .; J gene: TRBJ2-2; D gene: .; CDR3 DNA: TGTGCCAGTAACCGGGTCGGGGACACCGGGGAGCTGTTTTTT; CDR3 protein: CASNRVGDTGELFF
V gene: TRBV27; clone size: .; J gene: TRBJ2-7; D gene: .; CDR3 DNA: TGTGCCAGCAGTTTATCAGCGGCGGGCTACGAGCAGTACTTC; CDR3 protein: CASSLSAAGYEQYF
V gene: TRBV19; clone size: .; J gene: TRBJ1-2; D gene: TRBD1; CDR3 DNA: TGTGCCAGTAGTATCTCGCCGGGACAGGGACGCTGCACCTTC; CDR3 protein: CASSISPGQGRCTF
V gene: TRBV30; clone size: few; J gene: TRBJ2-7; D gene: TRBD2; CDR3 DNA: TGTGCCTGGAGTGTAACGCGGGGGGGCCAGTCCTACGAGCAGTACTTC; CDR3 protein: CAWSVTRGGQSYEQYF
V gene: TRBV7-6; clone size: .; J gene: TRBJ2-1; D gene: TRBD1; CDR3 DNA: TGTGCCAGCAGCCCCCGACCGCAGGGGGCTTCCTACAATGAGCAGTTCTTC; CDR3 protein: CASSPRPQGASYNEQFF
V gene: TRBV21-1; clone size: .; J gene: TRBJ2-7; D gene: .; CDR3 DNA: TGTGCCAGCAGCCTTTACGGGCAGTACTTC; CDR3 protein: CASSLYGQYF
V gene: TRBV9; clone size: .; J gene: TRBJ1-1; D gene: .; CDR3 DNA: TGTGCCAGCACGTCCGATGCGGGGGGCACTGAAGCTTTCTTT; CDR3 protein: CASTSDAGGTEAFF
V gene: TRBV7-8; clone size: few; J gene: TRBJ1-5; D gene: TRBD1; CDR3 DNA: TGTGCCAGCAGCTTCGACAGAACCCTGGACAGGGGCTATCAGCCCCAGCATTTT; CDR3 protein: CASSFDRTLDRGYQPQHF
V gene: TRBV28; clone size: .; J gene: TRBJ1-1; D gene: TRBD1; CDR3 DNA: TGTGCCAGCAGTCCCCCGGGACAGCGTATGGCTGAAGCTTTCTTT; CDR3 protein: CASSPPGQRMAEAFF
V gene: TRBV11-3; clone size: once; J gene: TRBJ2-2; D gene: .; CDR3 DNA: TGTGCCAGCAGCCGTTCTTACTCTCCCGGGGAGCTGTTTTTT; CDR3 protein: CASSRSYSPGELFF
V gene: TRBV10-3; clone size: .; J gene: TRBJ1-2; D gene: .; CDR3 DNA: TGTGCCATCAGTGGTGGGGCACAGTACTATGGCTACACCTTC; CDR3 protein: CAISGGAQYYGYTF
V gene: TRBV4-2; clone size: .; J gene: TRBJ2-1; D gene: .; CDR3 DNA: TGTGCCAGCAGCCAAGATTGGGCCGGGGTGGAAATCTACAATGAGCAGTTCTTC; CDR3 protein: CASSQDWAGVEIYNEQFF
V gene: TRBV23-1; clone size: once; J gene: TRBJ1-5; D gene: .; CDR3 DNA: TGCGCCAGCAGTCAACCCCCATTGTTTAGCAATCAGCCCCAGCATTTT; CDR3 protein: CASSQPPLFSNQPQHF
V gene: TRBV5-4; clone size: few; J gene: TRBJ1-2; D gene: TRBD1; CDR3 DNA: TGTGCCAGCAGTCCAGGGGGCATCGGCTATGGCTACACCTTC; CDR3 protein: CASSPGGIGYGYTF